Detailed here is one T cell receptor beta chain. These data belong to a study of T cell changes during pregnancy in multiple sclerosis. Clones were read by immunoSEQ multiplex PCR, and TCRdb kept only the in-frame ones, dropping some. This sample has about 100,000 clones, with 80% to 95% found just once. V lost 0 bases to trimming and J lost 0 bases, with 8 bases between them. From germline, CDR1 is SNHLY and CDR2 FYNNEI. This CDR3 contains 15 residues. The chain couples TRBV2 to TRBJ1-2, with unresolved D. The TCR was taken from a female donor with multiple sclerosis, enrolled in a pregnancy study. The sample was peripheral blood, taken after pregnancy. In DNA form, the CDR3 reads TGTGCCAGCAGTGAAGCGCGGGCAGCTAACTATGGCTACACCTTC. This translates into CASSEARAANYGYTF.